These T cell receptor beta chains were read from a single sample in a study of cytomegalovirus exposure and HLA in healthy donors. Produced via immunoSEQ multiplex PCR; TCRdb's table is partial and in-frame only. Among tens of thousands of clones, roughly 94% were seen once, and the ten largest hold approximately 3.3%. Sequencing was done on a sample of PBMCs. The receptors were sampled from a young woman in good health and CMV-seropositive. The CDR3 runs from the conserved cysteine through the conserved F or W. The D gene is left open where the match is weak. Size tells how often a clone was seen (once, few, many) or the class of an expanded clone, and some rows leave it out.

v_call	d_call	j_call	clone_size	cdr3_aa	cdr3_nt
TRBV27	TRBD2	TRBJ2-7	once	CASSLVAGNNPYEQYF	TGTGCCAGCAGTTTGGTAGCGGGGAACAATCCCTACGAGCAGTACTTC
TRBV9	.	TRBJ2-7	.	CASSPRPSSYEQYF	TGTGCCAGCAGCCCCAGGCCGAGCTCCTACGAGCAGTACTTC
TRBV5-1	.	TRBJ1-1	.	CASSLGALGGDTEAFF	TGCGCCAGCAGCTTGGGGGCACTTGGAGGGGACACTGAAGCTTTCTTT
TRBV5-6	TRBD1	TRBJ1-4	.	CASSFWTGSNEKLFF	TGTGCCAGCAGCTTCTGGACAGGGTCTAATGAAAAACTGTTTTTT
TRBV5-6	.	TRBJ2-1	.	CASSLAVRTSYNEQFF	TGTGCCAGCAGCTTGGCGGTTCGAACTTCCTACAATGAGCAGTTCTTC
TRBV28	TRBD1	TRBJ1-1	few	CASSPIPDRELAEAFF	TGTGCCAGCAGTCCCATCCCGGACAGGGAACTCGCTGAAGCTTTCTTT
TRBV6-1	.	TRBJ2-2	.	CASSEAVLGRELFF	TGTGCCAGCAGTGAGGCTGTCTTGGGGCGGGAGCTGTTTTTT
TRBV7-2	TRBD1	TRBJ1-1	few	CASSLVYSGQVNTEAFF	TGTGCCAGCAGCTTAGTGTATAGTGGACAGGTGAACACTGAAGCTTTCTTT
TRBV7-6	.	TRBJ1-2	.	CASSSLGRTGYGYTF	TGTGCCAGCAGCTCTTTGGGGAGGACGGGGTATGGCTACACCTTC
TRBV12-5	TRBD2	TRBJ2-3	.	CASGFGLAGEFTDTQYF	TGTGCTAGTGGTTTTGGACTAGCGGGAGAGTTCACAGATACGCAGTATTTT